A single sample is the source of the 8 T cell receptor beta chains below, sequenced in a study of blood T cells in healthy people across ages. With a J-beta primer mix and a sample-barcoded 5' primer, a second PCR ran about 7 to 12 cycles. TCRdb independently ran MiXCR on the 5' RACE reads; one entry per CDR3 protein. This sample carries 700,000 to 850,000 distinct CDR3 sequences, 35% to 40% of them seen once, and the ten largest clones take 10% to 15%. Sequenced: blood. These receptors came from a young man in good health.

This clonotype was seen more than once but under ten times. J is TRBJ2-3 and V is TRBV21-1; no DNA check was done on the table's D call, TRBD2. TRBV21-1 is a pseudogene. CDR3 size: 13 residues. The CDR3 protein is CASGPSLTDTQYF. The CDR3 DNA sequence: TGTGCCAGCGGACCCTCTTTGACAGATACGCAGTATTTT.

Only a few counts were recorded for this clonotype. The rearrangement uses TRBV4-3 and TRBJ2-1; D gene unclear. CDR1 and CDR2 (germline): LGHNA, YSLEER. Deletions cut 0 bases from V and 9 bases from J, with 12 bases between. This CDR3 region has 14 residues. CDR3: CASSQDGPGSEQFF. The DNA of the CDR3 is TGCGCCAGCAGCCAAGATGGGCCCGGCAGTGAGCAGTTCTTC.

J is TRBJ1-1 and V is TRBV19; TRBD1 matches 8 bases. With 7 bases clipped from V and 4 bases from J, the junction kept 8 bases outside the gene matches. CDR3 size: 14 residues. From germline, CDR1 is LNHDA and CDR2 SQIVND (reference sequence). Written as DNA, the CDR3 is TGTGCCAGTACCCGCGTACAGGGGGGCACTGAAGCTTTCTTT. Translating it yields CASTRVQGGTEAFF.

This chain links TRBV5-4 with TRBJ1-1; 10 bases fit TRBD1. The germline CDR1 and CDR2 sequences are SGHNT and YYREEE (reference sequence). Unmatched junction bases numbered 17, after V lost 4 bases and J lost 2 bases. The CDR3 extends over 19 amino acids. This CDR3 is CASSALDRQGAGKNTEAFF. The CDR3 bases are TGTGCCAGCAGCGCCCTGGATCGACAGGGGGCCGGGAAAAACACTGAAGCTTTCTTT.

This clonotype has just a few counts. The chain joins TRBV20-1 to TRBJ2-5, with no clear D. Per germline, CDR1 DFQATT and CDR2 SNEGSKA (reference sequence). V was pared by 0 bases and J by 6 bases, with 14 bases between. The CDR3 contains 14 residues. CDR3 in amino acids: CSARDIVFVKTQYF. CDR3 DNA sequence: TGCAGTGCTAGAGATATAGTATTCGTAAAGACCCAGTACTTC.

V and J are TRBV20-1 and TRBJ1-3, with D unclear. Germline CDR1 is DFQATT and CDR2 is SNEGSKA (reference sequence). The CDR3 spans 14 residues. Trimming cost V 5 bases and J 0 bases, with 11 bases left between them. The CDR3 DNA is TGCAGTGCTTTGGATTTAAGCTCTGGAAACACCATATATTTT. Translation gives CSALDLSSGNTIYF.

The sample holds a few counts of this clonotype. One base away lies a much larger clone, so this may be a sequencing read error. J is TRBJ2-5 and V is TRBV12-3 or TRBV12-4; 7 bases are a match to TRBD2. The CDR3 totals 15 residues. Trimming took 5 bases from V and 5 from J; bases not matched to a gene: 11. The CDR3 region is CASSAPGLIFETQYF. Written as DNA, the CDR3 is TGTGCCAGCAGTGCCCCGGGACTAATTTTTGAGACCCAGTACTTC.

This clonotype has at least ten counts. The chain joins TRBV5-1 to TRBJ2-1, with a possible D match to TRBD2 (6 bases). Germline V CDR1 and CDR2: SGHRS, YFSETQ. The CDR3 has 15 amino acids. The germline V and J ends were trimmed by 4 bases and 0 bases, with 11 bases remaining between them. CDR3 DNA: TGCGCCAGCAGCCAAGTCGGGGGCTCCTACAATGAGCAGTTCTTC. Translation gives CASSQVGGSYNEQFF.